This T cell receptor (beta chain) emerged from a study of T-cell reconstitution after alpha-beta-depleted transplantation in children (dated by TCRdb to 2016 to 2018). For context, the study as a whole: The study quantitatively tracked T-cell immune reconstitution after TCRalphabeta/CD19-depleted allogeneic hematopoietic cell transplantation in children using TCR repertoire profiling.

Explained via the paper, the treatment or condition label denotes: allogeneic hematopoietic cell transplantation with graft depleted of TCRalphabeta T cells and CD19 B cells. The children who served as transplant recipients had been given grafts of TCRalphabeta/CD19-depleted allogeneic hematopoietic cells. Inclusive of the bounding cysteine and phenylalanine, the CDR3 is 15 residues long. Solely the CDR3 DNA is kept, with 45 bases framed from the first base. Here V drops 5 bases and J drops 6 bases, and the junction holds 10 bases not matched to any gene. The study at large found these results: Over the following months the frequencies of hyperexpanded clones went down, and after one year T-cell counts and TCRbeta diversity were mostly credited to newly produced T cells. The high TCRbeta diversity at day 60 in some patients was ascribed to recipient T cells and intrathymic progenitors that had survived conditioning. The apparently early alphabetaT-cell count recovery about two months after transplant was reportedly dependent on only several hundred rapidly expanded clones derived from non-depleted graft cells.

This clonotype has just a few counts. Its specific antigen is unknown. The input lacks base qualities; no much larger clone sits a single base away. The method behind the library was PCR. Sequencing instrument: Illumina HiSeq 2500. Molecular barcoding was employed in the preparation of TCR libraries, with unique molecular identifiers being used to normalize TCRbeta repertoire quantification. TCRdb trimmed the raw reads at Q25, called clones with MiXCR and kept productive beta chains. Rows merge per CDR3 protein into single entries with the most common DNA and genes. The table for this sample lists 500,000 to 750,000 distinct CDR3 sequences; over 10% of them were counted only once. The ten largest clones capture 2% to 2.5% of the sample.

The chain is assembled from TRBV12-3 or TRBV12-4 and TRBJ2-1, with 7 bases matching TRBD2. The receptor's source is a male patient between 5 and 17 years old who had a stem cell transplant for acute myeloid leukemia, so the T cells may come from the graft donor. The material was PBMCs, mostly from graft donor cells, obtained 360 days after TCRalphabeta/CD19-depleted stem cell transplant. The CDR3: CASSPDGREINEQFF. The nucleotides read TGTGCCAGCAGTCCCGACGGGCGGGAGATCAATGAGCAGTTCTTC.